These T cell receptor beta chains were read from a single sample in a study of T cell responses to AZD1222 COVID-19 vaccine. Sequenced by immunoSEQ multiplex PCR; TCRdb stores in-frame clones only, minus some. Among 66,000 or so clones listed, about 90% were seen once. Here the sequenced sample was peripheral blood, taken on day 0 of AZD1222 vaccination. Receptors originate from an adult in good health. The CDR3 runs from the conserved cysteine through the conserved F or W. The order of the fields is J gene, V gene, D gene, clone size, CDR3 DNA, CDR3 protein. A D gene is named only where the DNA matches it firmly. The listing skips clone size in some rows; elsewhere it reads once, few, many or a size class.

>TRBJ2-5|TRBV6-5|.|.
TGTGCCAGCAGTTACTCCAGGGGCCAAGAGACCCAGTACTTC
CASSYSRGQETQYF
>TRBJ1-4|TRBV7-2|.|.
TGTGCCAGCAGCTTACTTGGAGGTCAGACTAATGAAAAACTGTTTTTT
CASSLLGGQTNEKLFF
>TRBJ2-1|TRBV7-6|.|.
TGTGCCAGCAGCTTAGCTCTAGGGGGGTCGGATGAGCAGTTCTTC
CASSLALGGSDEQFF
>TRBJ1-1|TRBV11-3|.|.
TGTGCCAGCAGCTTCGGGGGAACTGAAGCTTTCTTT
CASSFGGTEAFF
>TRBJ2-7|TRBV4-1|TRBD1|.
TGCGCCAGCAGTTTCGGACAGGGGGGCTACGAGCAGTACTTC
CASSFGQGGYEQYF
>TRBJ2-5|TRBV4-1|TRBD1|.
TGCGCCAGCAGCCAAGTGCCAGACAGGGAAGAGACCCAGTACTTC
CASSQVPDREETQYF
>TRBJ1-1|TRBV5-1|.|.
TGCGCCAGCAGCTTGGTGTTTGCGGAAGAGAACACTGAAGCTTTCTTT
CASSLVFAEENTEAFF
>TRBJ2-5|TRBV29-1|.|once
TGCAGCGCCCCGGCATCCGTTAACCAAGAGACCCAGTACTTC
CSAPASVNQETQYF
>TRBJ2-7|TRBV13|TRBD1|few
TGTGCCAGCAGCTTAGGCCCCGGGACAGGGGGCCACGAGCAGTACTTC
CASSLGPGTGGHEQYF
>TRBJ1-6|TRBV27|.|.
TGTGCCAGCATCCCCCCCTCGGGAGTTAATAATTCACCCCTCCACTTT
CASIPPSGVNNSPLHF
>TRBJ2-3|TRBV5-1|.|.
TGCGCCAGCAGCTTTGGGGGGATGAGGACAGATACGCAGTATTTT
CASSFGGMRTDTQYF
>TRBJ1-3|TRBV5-1|.|.
TGCGCCAGCAGCACAGAAAACAGGGTTGAAAACACCATATATTTT
CASSTENRVENTIYF
>TRBJ2-7|TRBV7-9|.|.
TGTGCCAGCAGCTCCGGAGGGGGTTACGAGCAGTACTTC
CASSSGGGYEQYF
>TRBJ2-7|TRBV5-1|.|.
TGCGCCAGCAGCTTAAGGACCACCGGCGAGCAGTACTTC
CASSLRTTGEQYF
>TRBJ2-3|TRBV7-6|TRBD2|.
TGTGCCAGCAGCCAAACCCAACTAGCGGACCTCACAGATACGCAGTATTTT
CASSQTQLADLTDTQYF
>TRBJ2-1|TRBV12-3/TRBV12-4|.|.
TGTGCCAGCAGTCCTGACCACAATGAGCAGTTCTTC
CASSPDHNEQFF
>TRBJ2-1|TRBV7-3|.|.
TGTGCCAGCAGTGTGGATGCGGGCTCCTACAATGAGCAGTTCTTC
CASSVDAGSYNEQFF
>TRBJ1-2|TRBV28|.|.
TGTGCCAGCAGTTCCCATGTCGGAAGCCATTACTATGGCTACACCTTC
CASSSHVGSHYYGYTF
>TRBJ2-3|TRBV29-1|.|.
TGCAGCGCTGTAGCCCTTAAGGTTCGAGATACGCAGTATTTT
CSAVALKVRDTQYF
>TRBJ1-2|TRBV10-1|.|.
TGCGCCACCGCACAAGGACCCCGTCCAGGCTACACCTTC
CATAQGPRPGYTF
>TRBJ2-2|TRBV14|.|.
TGTGCCAGCAGCCAAGGGGAACTAAGAACCGGGGAGCTGTTTTTT
CASSQGELRTGELFF
>TRBJ2-5|TRBV6-5|TRBD2|.
TGTGCCAGCAGTTATCAGCGGGGGTTACAAGAGACCCAGTACTTC
CASSYQRGLQETQYF
>TRBJ1-6|TRBV7-3|TRBD1|once
TGTGCCAGCAGCTTGACAGGGGCGAATTCACCCCTCCACTTT
CASSLTGANSPLHF
>TRBJ2-7|TRBV5-1|.|.
TGCGCCAGCAGCTTTCTGGGGATAGAGGGGATCTCAACCTTCTACGAGCAGTACTTC
CASSFLGIEGISTFYEQYF
>TRBJ2-2|TRBV2|.|.
TGTGCCAGCAGTCGCTCTAACACCGGGGAGCTGTTTTTT
CASSRSNTGELFF
>TRBJ2-7|TRBV7-2|TRBD1|.
TGTGCCAGCAGCTTAGCAGGGACAGGGGGCGTCTACGAGCAGTACTTC
CASSLAGTGGVYEQYF
>TRBJ2-1|TRBV30|.|.
TGTGCCTGGAGTGTAGGGGGGGTCATTAGCTCCTACAATGAGCAGTTCTTC
CAWSVGGVISSYNEQFF
>TRBJ1-1|TRBV9|.|.
TGTGCCAGCAGCGTAGCCGCGACCGAGACTGAAGCTTTCTTT
CASSVAATETEAFF
>TRBJ2-1|TRBV13|.|.
TGTGCCAGCAGCAAACTAGTCCTCTTCAACAATGAGCAGTTCTTC
CASSKLVLFNNEQFF
>TRBJ2-5|TRBV2|.|.
TGTGCCAGCAGTCTCCCCCTAGGGGGGCAAGAGACCCAGTACTTC
CASSLPLGGQETQYF
>TRBJ2-1|TRBV6-4|TRBD2|few
TGTGCCAGCAGTGGGGAGTCTAGCGGACACAATGAGCAGTTCTTC
CASSGESSGHNEQFF
>TRBJ2-2|TRBV19|.|.
TGTGCCAGTTCGGCGGAGACAAACACCGGGGAGCTGTTTTTT
CASSAETNTGELFF
>TRBJ2-3|TRBV7-3|TRBD2|.
TGTGCCAGCAGCCTAAGCGGGGGGGCCGCAGATACGCAGTATTTT
CASSLSGGAADTQYF
>TRBJ2-3|TRBV5-4|TRBD2|.
TGTGCCAGCAGCTTCGGGACTAGCGGGCCGCGAAGCACAGATACGCAGTATTTT
CASSFGTSGPRSTDTQYF
>TRBJ1-1|TRBV6-5|.|.
TGTGCCAGCAGTTACGCACTATTCGGGACTGAAGCTTTCTTT
CASSYALFGTEAFF
>TRBJ2-2|TRBV28|TRBD2|.
TGTGCCATACTAGCGGGGAACACCGGGGAGCTGTTTTTT
CAILAGNTGELFF
>TRBJ1-5|TRBV2|.|.
TGTGCCAGCACCTTTGAAACAGGGCCCGGAGGGAGCAATCAGCCCCAGCATTTT
CASTFETGPGGSNQPQHF
>TRBJ1-3|TRBV5-8|.|.
TGTGCCAGCAGCTTGGGACAGACCTCTGGAAACACCATATATTTT
CASSLGQTSGNTIYF
>TRBJ2-7|TRBV11-2|.|.
TGTGCCAGCAGCCAGACCGGGACCGTATGGGAGCAGTACTTC
CASSQTGTVWEQYF
>TRBJ2-7|TRBV5-1|.|.
TGCGCCAGCAGCTTGTCTGGGCAGGGGGGTACGCTCGAGCAGTACTTC
CASSLSGQGGTLEQYF
>TRBJ1-1|TRBV25-1|.|.
TGTGCCACCTCCATGGGGTACACTGAAGCTTTCTTT
CATSMGYTEAFF
>TRBJ1-1|TRBV19|TRBD1|once
TGTGCCAGTAGCGGACAGGGAGCCTTGACTGAAGCTTTCTTT
CASSGQGALTEAFF
>TRBJ2-7|TRBV9|.|few
TGTGCCAGCAGCCGGGCCAGCGTCGGGAACGAGCAGTACTTC
CASSRASVGNEQYF
>TRBJ1-1|TRBV7-3|TRBD1|.
TGTGCCAGCAGCTCGACAGGGGAAGCTTTCTTT
CASSSTGEAFF
>TRBJ1-2|TRBV20-1|.|.
TGCAGTGCTAGTAGTACGGGGAGCCTCTATGGCTACACCTTC
CSASSTGSLYGYTF
>TRBJ2-7|TRBV28|TRBD2|.
TGTGCCAGCAGCTCCCCCTCGCCGACTAGCGGTCCCTACGAGCAGTACTTC
CASSSPSPTSGPYEQYF
>TRBJ1-1|TRBV28|.|.
TGTGCCAGCACCTCGGGAAACACTGAAGCTTTCTTT
CASTSGNTEAFF
>TRBJ1-2|TRBV29-1|TRBD1|.
TGCAGCGTTGAATATTCTGGGACAGGGTACACCTTC
CSVEYSGTGYTF
>TRBJ1-1|TRBV11-3|.|.
TGTGCCTCCGCTGGGGGGATGAACACTGAAGCTTTCTTT
CASAGGMNTEAFF
>TRBJ1-4|TRBV7-2|TRBD1|.
TGTGCCAGCAGCCCCAGGGGGCGCACTAATGAAAAACTGTTTTTT
CASSPRGRTNEKLFF
>TRBJ2-1|TRBV3-1/TRBV3-2|.|once
TGTGCCAGCAGCCAAAACGAGGGGCTAGCTCAGTTCTTC
CASSQNEGLAQFF
>TRBJ1-1|TRBV10-2|.|.
TGCGCCAGCAGCGACAACACTGAAGCTTTCTTT
CASSDNTEAFF
>TRBJ1-2|TRBV25-1|.|.
TGTGCCAGCAGTGAAGTCATTTTGGGAAGCAGATTTCGCTATGGCTACACCTTC
CASSEVILGSRFRYGYTF
>TRBJ1-6|TRBV7-3|.|.
TGTGCCAGCAGCTTAGGTGCCGGGATGGGGTCACCCCTCCACTTT
CASSLGAGMGSPLHF
>TRBJ2-7|TRBV27|.|.
TGTGCCAGCAGTTTATCAGGGACTCTAGGTTACGAGCAGTACTTC
CASSLSGTLGYEQYF
>TRBJ1-1|TRBV6-1|.|once
TGTGCCAGCAGAGAAGTAGGGGCAAGAACTGAAGCTTTCTTT
CASREVGARTEAFF
>TRBJ2-5|TRBV28|TRBD2|.
TGTGCCAGCTCTAGCGGGGGGGCGGAGGCAGAGACCCAGTACTTC
CASSSGGAEAETQYF
>TRBJ1-2|TRBV2|.|.
TGTGCCAGCAGCGGGGACACGGGGTATGGCTACACCTTC
CASSGDTGYGYTF
>TRBJ1-1|TRBV11-3|.|.
TGTGCCAGCAGCCCACGGACGGAAAACACTGAAGCTTTCTTT
CASSPRTENTEAFF